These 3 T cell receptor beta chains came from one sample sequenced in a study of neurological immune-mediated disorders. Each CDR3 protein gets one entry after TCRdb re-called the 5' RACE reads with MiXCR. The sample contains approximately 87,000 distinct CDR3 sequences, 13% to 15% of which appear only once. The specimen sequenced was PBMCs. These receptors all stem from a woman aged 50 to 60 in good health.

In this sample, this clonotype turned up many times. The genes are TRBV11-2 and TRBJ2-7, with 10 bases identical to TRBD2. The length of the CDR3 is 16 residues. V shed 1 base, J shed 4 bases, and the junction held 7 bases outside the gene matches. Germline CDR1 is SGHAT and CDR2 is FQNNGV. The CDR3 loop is CASSLGGSGGIYEQYF. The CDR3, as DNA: TGTGCCAGCAGCTTAGGTGGTAGCGGGGGGATATACGAGCAGTACTTC.

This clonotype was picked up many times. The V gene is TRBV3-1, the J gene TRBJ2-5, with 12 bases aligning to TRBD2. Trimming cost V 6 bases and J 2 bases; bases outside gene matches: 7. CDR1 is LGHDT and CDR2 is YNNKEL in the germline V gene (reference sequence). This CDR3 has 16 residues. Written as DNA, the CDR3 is TGTGCCAGCAGTCGGACTAGCGGGACCTTACAAGAGACCCAGTACTTC. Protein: CASSRTSGTLQETQYF.

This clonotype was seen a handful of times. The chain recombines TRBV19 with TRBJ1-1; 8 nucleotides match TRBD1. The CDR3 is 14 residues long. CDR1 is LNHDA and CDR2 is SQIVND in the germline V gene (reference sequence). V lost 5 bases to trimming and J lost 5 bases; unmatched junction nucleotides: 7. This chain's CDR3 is CASSADRGWTEAFF. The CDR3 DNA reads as TGTGCCAGTAGTGCAGACAGGGGTTGGACTGAAGCTTTCTTT.